This TCR beta chain was documented in a study of T cells in tuberculosis. Study background: This South African cohort compared adolescents with or without latent tuberculosis against adults with active tuberculosis.

Clones were read by immunoSEQ multiplex PCR, and TCRdb kept only the in-frame ones, dropping some. The sample comprises about 24,000 clones, around 95% of which are singletons, and 9.4% rests with the top ten. V lost 4 bases and J 3 bases, leaving 18 bases between the germline ends. CDR1 GTSNPN and CDR2 SVGIG come from the germline V gene (reference sequence). The length of the CDR3 is 15 residues. This TCR came from a donor aged 10 to 29 with latent tuberculosis or without tuberculosis infection. The material sequenced was PBMCs. This chain connects TRBV30 to TRBJ1-1; D ambiguous. CDR3 DNA sequence: TGTGCCTGGACCTTCCGCGCGGGGATAGACACTGAAGCTTTCTTT. This encodes CAWTFRAGIDTEAFF.